These 3 T cell receptor beta chains originate from one sample sequenced in a study of human T cells and chemical hapten exposure. TCRdb fed the RACE reads into MiXCR, producing one record per CDR3 protein. The sample has just over 350,000 distinct CDR3 sequences; about 6% are singletons. Sample time point: patch test 2, 6 weeks after DPC sensitization. As to treatment: therapeutic diphenylcyclopropenone sensitization with weekly scalp DPC. This sample comprised whole blood, obtained in connection with sensitization to the hapten diphenylcyclopropenone (DPC). The receptor source for this set is a woman younger than 35 with alopecia areata. Some clones in this sample may be carry-over from other donors' samples.

In its sample, this clonotype was seen a few times. The chain recombines TRBV7-2 with TRBJ1-1, with 9 bases that match TRBD1. Germline lookup yields CDR1 SGHTA and CDR2 FQGNSA. The CDR3 has 13 amino acids. V was clipped by 5 bases and J by 6 bases; unmatched bases: 4. DNA of the CDR3: TGTGCCAGCAGCCGGGACAGGGCCTCTGAAGCTTTCTTT. Translation: CASSRDRASEAFF.

The chain recombines TRBV7-3 with TRBJ2-2; a weak D match, TRBD1 (5 bases). The V gene's germline CDR1 is SGHTA and CDR2 FQGTGA. V gave up 2 bases and J gave up 7 bases, with 11 bases separating them. This CDR3 comprises 14 residues. This chain's CDR3 is CASSLSTENGELFF. Here the CDR3 DNA reads TGTGCCAGCAGCTTATCGACAGAGAACGGGGAGCTGTTTTTT.

This clonotype was counted many times. The V and J genes are TRBV6-5 and TRBJ1-2, with 9 bases aligning to TRBD1. CDR1 is MNHEY and CDR2 is SVGAGI in the germline V gene. This CDR3 spans 15 amino acids. The J segment lost 5 bases and the V segment lost 5 bases, leaving 9 bases of the junction unmatched. The CDR3: CASSTTQGAVYGYTF. CDR3 nucleotide sequence: TGTGCCAGCAGTACCACACAGGGGGCAGTTTATGGCTACACCTTC.